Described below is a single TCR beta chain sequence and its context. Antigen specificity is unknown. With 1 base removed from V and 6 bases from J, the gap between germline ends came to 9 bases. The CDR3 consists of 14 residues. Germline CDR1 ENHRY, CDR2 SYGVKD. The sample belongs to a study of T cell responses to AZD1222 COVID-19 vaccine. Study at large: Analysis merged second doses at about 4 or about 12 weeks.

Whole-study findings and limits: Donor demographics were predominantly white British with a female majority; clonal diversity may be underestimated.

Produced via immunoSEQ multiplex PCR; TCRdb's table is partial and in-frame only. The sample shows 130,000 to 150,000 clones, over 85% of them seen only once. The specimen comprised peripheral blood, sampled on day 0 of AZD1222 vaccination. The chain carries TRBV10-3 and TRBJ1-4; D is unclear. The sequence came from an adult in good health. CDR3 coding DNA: TGTGCCATCAGTGAGTTCGAGGAGGATGAAAAACTGTTTTTT. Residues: CAISEFEEDEKLFF.